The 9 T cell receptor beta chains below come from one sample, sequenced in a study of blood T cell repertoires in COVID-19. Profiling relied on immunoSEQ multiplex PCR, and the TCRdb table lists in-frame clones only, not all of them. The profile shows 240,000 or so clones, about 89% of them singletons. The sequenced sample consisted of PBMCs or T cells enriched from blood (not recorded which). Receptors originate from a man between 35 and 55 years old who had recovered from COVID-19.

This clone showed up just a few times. The CDR3 DNA is TGTGCCAGCAGTTACTCGAACAGGGGTTTTTGGGAAAAACTGTTTTTT. It translates to CASSYSNRGFWEKLFF. The chain recombines TRBV6-5 with TRBJ1-4; TRBD1 matches at 7 bases. The germline CDR1 and CDR2 sequences are MNHEY and SVGAGI. The V segment lost 0 bases and the J segment 8 bases; nucleotides outside the gene matches: 9. This CDR3 spans 16 amino acids.

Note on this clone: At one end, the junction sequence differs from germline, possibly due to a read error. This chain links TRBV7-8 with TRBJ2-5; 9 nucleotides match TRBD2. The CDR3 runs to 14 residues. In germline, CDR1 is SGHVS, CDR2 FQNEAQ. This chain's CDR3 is CASSSPYSGGKSDF. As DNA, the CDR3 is TGTGCCAGCAGCTCCCCCTATAGCGGGGGCAAAAGCGACTTC.

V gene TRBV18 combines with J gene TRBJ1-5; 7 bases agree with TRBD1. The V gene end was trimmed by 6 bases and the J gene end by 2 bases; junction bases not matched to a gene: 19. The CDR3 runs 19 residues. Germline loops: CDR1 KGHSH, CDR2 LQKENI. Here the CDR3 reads CASSPRQTDRAVGNQPQHF. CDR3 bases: TGTGCCAGCTCCCCTCGCCAAACAGACAGGGCGGTGGGCAATCAGCCCCAGCATTTT.

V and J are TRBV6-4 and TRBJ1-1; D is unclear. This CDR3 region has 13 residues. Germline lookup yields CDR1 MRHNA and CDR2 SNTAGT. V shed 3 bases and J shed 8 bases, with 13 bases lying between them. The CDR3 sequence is CASSEHRLAEAFF. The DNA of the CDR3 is TGTGCCAGCAGTGAACACCGTCTAGCGGAAGCTTTCTTT.

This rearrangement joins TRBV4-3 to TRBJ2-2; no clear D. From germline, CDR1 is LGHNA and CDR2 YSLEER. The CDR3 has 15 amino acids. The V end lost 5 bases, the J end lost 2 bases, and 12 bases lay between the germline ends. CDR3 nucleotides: TGCGCCAGCAGCTCCTACAGTATCAACACCGGGGAGCTGTTTTTT. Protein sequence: CASSSYSINTGELFF.

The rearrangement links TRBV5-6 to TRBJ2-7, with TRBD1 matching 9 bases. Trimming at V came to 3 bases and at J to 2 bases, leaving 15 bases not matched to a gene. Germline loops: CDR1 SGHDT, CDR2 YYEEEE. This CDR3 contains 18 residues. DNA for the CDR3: TGTGCCAGCAGCTACTCCGGACAGGGGTACCCCGTTCCCTACGAGCAGTACTTC. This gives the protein CASSYSGQGYPVPYEQYF.

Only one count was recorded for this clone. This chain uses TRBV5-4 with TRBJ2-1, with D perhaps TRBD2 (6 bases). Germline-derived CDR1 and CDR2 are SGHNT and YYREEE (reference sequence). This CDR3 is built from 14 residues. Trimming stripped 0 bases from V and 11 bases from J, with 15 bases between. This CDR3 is CASSLEGLGGQQFF. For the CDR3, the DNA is TGTGCCAGCAGCTTGGAAGGTTTGGGGGGACAGCAGTTCTTC. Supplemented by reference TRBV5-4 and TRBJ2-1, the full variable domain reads ETGVTQSPTHLIKTRGQQVTLRCSSQSGHNTVSWYQQALGQGPQFIFQYYREEENGRGNFPPRFSGLQFPNYSSELNVNALELDDSALYLCASSLEGLGGQQFFGPGTRLTVL.

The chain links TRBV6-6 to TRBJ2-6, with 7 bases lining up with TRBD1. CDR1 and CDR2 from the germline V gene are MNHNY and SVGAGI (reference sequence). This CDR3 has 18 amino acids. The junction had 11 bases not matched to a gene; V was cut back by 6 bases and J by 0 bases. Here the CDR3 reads CASSRSHRGHSGANVLTF. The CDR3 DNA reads TGTGCCAGCAGCCGAAGCCACAGGGGCCACTCTGGGGCCAACGTCCTGACTTTC.

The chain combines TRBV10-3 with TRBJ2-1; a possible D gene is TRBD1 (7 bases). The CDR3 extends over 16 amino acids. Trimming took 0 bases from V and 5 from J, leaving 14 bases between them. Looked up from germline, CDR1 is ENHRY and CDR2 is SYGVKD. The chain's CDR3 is CAISESEGALHNEQFF. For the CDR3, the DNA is TGTGCCATCAGTGAGTCGGAGGGGGCCCTCCACAATGAGCAGTTCTTC.